This TCR beta chain comes out of a study of T cell responses to AZD1222 COVID-19 vaccine. Study outcomes and limitations: Seropositive status at baseline applied to only five to seven AZD1222 recipients. There were vaccine-associated CD4 TCRs across spike, dominant at 160-218 and 743-854. Spike-specific TCR breadth and depth went up after people got two AZD1222 doses. No repertoire was sampled before or during the peak T cell response, only after it.

Repertoires were generated with immunoSEQ multiplex PCR, while TCRdb's copy carries only in-frame clones and drops some. The profile shows about 140,000 clones, 75% to 95% of them singletons. V shed 2 bases and J 5 bases; nucleotides not matched to a gene: 14. Germline V gives CDR1 GTSNPN, CDR2 SVGIG (reference sequence). The CDR3 extends over 16 amino acids. About this clone: Its antigen is unidentified.

The receptor was derived from an adult who received the MenACWY meningococcal vaccine as a control. The sequences come from peripheral blood, collected 28 days after the second dose of the MenACWY control vaccine. This rearrangement joins TRBV30 to TRBJ1-1; TRBD1 agrees at 7 bases. Here the CDR3 reads CAWSLTQGGLGTEAFF. The CDR3, as DNA: TGTGCCTGGAGTCTCACCCAGGGGGGGCTGGGAACTGAAGCTTTCTTT.